This record looks at one T cell receptor beta chain sequence and its context. This entry is derived from a study of Ad26.COV2.S vaccination and SARS-CoV-2 variants. Some clones are missing from TCRdb's copy, which holds only in-frame ones; the method was immunoSEQ multiplex PCR. The sample lists 350,000 to 400,000 clones, around nine tenths occurring once. Described treatment: some 20 received Ad26.COV2.S at low or high dose, single or two shots; five or six received placebo; per-sample allocation not given. Samples analyzed were those drawn on day 63 after the first vaccine or placebo injection. Trimming pared 7 bases from V and 2 bases from J, leaving 18 bases between. CDR3 length: 16 residues. Per the germline V gene, CDR1 is LNHDA and CDR2 is SQIVND (reference sequence).

J is TRBJ2-1 and V is TRBV19, with D perhaps TRBD1 (7 bases). Sequencing used peripheral blood, obtained in a trial of Ad26.COV2.S vaccine versus placebo. The TCR sequence derives from a person aged 18 to 65 who received the Ad26.COV2.S COVID-19 vaccine or a placebo. DNA for the CDR3: TGTGCCAGTACTCACTCAGGGGGGCTCACCTACAATGAGCAGTTCTTC. The encoded protein is CASTHSGGLTYNEQFF. The whole variable domain, remainder taken from reference TRBV19 and TRBJ2-1, is DGGITQSPKYLFRKEGQNVTLSCEQNLNHDAMYWYRQDPGQGLRLIYYSQIVNDFQKGDIAEGYSVSREKKESFPLTVTSAQKNPTAFYLCASTHSGGLTYNEQFFGPGTRLTVL.